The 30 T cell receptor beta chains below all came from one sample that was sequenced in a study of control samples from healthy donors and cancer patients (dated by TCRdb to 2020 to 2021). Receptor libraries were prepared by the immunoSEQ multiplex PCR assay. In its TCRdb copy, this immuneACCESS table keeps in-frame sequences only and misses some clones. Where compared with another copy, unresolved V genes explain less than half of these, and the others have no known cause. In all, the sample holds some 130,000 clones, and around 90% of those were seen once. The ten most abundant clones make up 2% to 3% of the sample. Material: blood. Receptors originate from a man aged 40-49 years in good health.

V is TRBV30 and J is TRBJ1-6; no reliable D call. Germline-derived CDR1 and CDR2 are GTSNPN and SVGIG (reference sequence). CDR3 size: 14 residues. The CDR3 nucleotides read TGTGCTGCGGAGGTGGGAGGGAAAGGTTCACCCCTCCACTTT. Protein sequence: CAAEVGGKGSPLHF.

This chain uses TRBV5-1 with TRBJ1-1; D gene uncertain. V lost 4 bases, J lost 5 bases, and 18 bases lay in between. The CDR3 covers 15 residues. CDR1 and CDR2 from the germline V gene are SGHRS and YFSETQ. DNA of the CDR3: TGCGCCAGCAGCGACACACAGTTCCCTCCAACTGAAGCTTTCTTT. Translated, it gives CASSDTQFPPTEAFF.

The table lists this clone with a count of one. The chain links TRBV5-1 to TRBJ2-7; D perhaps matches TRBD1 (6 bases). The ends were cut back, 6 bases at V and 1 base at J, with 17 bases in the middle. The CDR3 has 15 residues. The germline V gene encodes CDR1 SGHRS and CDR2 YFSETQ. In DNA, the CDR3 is TGCGCCAGCACACAATCCGGGACAACGTCCTACGAGCAGTACTTC. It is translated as CASTQSGTTSYEQYF. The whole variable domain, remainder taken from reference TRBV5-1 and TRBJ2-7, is KAGVTQTPRYLIKTRGQQVTLSCSPISGHRSVSWYQQTPGQGLQFLFEYFSETQRNKGNFPGRFSGRQFSNSRSEMNVSTLELGDSALYLCASTQSGTTSYEQYFGPGTRLTVT.

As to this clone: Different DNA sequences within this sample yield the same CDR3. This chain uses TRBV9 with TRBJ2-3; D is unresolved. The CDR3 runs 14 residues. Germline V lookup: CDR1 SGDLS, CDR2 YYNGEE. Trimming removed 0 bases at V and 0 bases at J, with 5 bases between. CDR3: CASSVAGSTDTQYF. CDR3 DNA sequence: TGTGCCAGCAGCGTAGCGGGCAGCACAGATACGCAGTATTTT.

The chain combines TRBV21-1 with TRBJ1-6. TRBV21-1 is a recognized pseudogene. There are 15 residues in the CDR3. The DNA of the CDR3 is TGTGCCAGCAGCAAACATGGGGGGGGTAATTCACCCCTCCACTTT. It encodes CASSKHGGGNSPLHF.

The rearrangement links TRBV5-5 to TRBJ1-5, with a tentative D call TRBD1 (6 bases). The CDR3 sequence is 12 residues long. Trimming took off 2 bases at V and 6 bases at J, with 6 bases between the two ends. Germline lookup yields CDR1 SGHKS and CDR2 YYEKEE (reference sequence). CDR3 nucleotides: TGTGCCAGCAGCTTACAGGGTCAGCCCCAGCATTTT. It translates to CASSLQGQPQHF.

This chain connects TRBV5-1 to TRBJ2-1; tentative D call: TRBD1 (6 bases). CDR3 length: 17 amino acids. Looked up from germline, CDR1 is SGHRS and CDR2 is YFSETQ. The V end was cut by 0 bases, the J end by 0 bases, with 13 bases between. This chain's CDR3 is CASSLGSTDSSYNEQFF. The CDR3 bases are TGCGCCAGCAGCTTGGGGAGTACGGACAGCTCCTACAATGAGCAGTTCTTC.

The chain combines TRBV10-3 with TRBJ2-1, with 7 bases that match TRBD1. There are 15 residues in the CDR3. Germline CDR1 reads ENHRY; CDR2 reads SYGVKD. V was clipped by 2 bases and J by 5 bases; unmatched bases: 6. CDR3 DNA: TGTGCCATCAGTGAGACCGGGACAGCCAACAATGAGCAGTTCTTC. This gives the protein CAISETGTANNEQFF.

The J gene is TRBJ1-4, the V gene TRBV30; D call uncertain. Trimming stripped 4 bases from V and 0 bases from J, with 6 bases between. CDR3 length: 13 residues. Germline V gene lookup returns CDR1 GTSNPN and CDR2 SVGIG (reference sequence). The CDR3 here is CAWNRATNEKLFF. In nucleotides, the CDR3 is TGTGCCTGGAATAGGGCAACTAATGAAAAACTGTTTTTT.

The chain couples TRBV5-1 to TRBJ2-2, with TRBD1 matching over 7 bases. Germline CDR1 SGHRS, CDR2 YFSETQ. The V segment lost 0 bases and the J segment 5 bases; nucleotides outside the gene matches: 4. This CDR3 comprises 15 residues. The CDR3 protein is CASSLAGGRTGELFF. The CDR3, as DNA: TGCGCCAGCAGCTTGGCAGGGGGAAGAACCGGGGAGCTGTTTTTT.

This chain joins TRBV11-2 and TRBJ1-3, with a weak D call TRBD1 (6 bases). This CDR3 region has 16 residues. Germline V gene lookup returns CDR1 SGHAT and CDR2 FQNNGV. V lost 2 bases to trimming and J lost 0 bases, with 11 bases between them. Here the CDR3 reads CASSLLRGASGNTIYF. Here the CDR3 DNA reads TGTGCCAGCAGCTTATTGCGGGGGGCCTCTGGAAACACCATATATTTT.

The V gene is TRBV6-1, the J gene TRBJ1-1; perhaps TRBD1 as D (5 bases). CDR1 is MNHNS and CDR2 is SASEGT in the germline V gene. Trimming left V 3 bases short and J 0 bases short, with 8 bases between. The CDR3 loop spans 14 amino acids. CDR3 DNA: TGTGCCAGCAGTGACCAGGGAATGAACACTGAAGCTTTCTTT. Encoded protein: CASSDQGMNTEAFF.

CDR3 sequence reads: CASAGGSGNTIYF. In nucleotides, the CDR3 is TGCGCCAGCGCGGGCGGCTCTGGAAACACCATATATTTT. The rearrangement uses TRBV5-1 and TRBJ1-3, with no clear D. Germline assignment: CDR1 SGHRS and CDR2 YFSETQ. The V gene lost 7 bases and the J gene lost 0 bases, with 8 bases spanning the gap. The CDR3 is made up of 13 amino acids.

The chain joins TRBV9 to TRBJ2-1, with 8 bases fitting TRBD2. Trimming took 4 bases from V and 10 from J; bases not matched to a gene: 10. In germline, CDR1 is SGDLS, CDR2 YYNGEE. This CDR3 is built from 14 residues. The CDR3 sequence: CASSPRLARDEQFF. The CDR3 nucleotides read TGTGCCAGCAGCCCTCGACTAGCGAGGGACGAGCAGTTCTTC. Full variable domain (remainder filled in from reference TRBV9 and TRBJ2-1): DSGVTQTPKHLITATGQRVTLRCSPRSGDLSVYWYQQSLDQGLQFLIQYYNGEERAKGNILERFSAQQFPDLHSELNLSSLELGDSALYFCASSPRLARDEQFFGPGTRLTVL.

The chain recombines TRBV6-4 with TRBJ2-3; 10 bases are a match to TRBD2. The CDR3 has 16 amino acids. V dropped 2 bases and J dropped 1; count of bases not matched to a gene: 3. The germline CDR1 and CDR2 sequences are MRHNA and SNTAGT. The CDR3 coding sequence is TGTGCCAGCAGTGACATAGCGGGGGGTGGCACAGATACGCAGTATTTT. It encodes CASSDIAGGGTDTQYF.

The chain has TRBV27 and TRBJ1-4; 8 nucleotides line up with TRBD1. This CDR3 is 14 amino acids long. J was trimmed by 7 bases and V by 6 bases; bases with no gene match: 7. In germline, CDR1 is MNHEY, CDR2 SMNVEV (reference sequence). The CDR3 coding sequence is TGTGCCAGCAGACGACAGGGGTACGGTGAAAAACTGTTTTTT. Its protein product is CASRRQGYGEKLFF.

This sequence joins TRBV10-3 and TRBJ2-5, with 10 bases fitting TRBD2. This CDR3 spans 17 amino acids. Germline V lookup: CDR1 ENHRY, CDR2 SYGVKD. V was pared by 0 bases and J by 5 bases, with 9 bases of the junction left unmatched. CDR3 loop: CAISESTVAGGGETQYF. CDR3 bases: TGTGCCATCAGTGAGTCGACTGTAGCGGGGGGCGGGGAGACCCAGTACTTC.

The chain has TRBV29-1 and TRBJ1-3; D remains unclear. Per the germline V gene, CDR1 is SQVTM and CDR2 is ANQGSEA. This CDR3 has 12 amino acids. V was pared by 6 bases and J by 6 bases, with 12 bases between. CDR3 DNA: TGCAGCGTGCTGGGATCGGAAAACACCATATATTTT. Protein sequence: CSVLGSENTIYF.

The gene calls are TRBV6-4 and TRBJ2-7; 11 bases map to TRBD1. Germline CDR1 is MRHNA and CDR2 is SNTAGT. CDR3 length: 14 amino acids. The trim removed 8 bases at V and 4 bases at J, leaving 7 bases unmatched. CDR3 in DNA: TGTGCCAGCCCCCGGACAGGGGGCTTTTACGAGCAGTACTTC. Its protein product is CASPRTGGFYEQYF.

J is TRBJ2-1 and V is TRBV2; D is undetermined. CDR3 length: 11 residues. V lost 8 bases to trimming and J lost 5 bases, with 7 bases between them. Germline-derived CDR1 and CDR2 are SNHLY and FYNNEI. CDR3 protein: CASLVNNEQFF. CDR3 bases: TGTGCCAGCCTGGTGAACAATGAGCAGTTCTTC.

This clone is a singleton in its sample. The DNA for the CDR3 is TGTGCCAGCAGTTCCTACAGGGGGAACACTGAAGCTTTCTTT. Translating gives CASSSYRGNTEAFF. The chain employs TRBV27 and TRBJ1-1; TRBD1 matches 7 bases. J lost 1 base, V lost 4 bases, and 3 bases had no gene match. Germline CDR1 is MNHEY and CDR2 is SMNVEV (reference sequence). The CDR3 runs to 14 residues.

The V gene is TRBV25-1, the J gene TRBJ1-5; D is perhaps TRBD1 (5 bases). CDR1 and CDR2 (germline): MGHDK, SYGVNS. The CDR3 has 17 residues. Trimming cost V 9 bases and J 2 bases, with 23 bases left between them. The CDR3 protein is CASSSGREWGGNQPQHF. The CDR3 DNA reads TGTGCCAGTTCTAGCGGGAGGGAGTGGGGGGGCAATCAGCCCCAGCATTTT.

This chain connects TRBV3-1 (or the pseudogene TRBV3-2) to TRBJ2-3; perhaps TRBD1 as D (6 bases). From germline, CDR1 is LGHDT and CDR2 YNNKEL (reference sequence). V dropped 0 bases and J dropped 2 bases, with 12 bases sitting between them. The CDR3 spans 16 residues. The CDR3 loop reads CASSQDRGYSTDTQYF. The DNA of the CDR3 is TGTGCCAGCAGCCAAGACAGGGGCTATTCCACAGATACGCAGTATTTT.

The DNA for the CDR3 is TGTGCCAGCAGCTTGCTCGGGTCAGGGGGGTTTGGGAACTATGGCTACACCTTC. It is translated as CASSLLGSGGFGNYGYTF. This chain connects TRBV5-4 to TRBJ1-2; 7 bases fit TRBD1. The germline gives CDR1 SGHNT, CDR2 YYREEE (reference sequence). The V segment lost 1 base and the J segment 2 bases; nucleotides outside the gene matches: 14. The CDR3 loop spans 18 amino acids.

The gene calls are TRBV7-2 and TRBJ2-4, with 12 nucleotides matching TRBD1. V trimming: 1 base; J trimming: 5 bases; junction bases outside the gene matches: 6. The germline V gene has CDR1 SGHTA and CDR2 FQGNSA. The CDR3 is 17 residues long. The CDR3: CASSLVGTGGGQNIQYF. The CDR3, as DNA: TGTGCCAGCAGCTTAGTGGGGACAGGGGGCGGACAAAACATTCAGTACTTC.

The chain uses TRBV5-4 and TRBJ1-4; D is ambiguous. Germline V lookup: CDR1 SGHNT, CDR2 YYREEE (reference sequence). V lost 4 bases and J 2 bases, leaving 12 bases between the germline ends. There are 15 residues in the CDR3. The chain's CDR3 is CASSPSGSTNEKLFF. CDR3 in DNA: TGTGCCAGCAGCCCAAGCGGGTCGACTAATGAAAAACTGTTTTTT.

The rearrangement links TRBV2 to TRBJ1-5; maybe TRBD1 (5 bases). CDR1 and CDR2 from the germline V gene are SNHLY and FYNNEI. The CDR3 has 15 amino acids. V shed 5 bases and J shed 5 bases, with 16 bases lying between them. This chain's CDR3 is CASSWRQPPYQPQHF. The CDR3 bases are TGTGCCAGCAGTTGGAGACAGCCGCCGTATCAGCCCCAGCATTTT. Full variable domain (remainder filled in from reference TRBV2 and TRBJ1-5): EPEVTQTPSHQVTQMGQEVILRCVPISNHLYFYWYRQILGQKVEFLVSFYNNEISEKSEIFDDQFSVERPDGSNFTLKIRSTKLEDSAMYFCASSWRQPPYQPQHFGDGTRLSIL.

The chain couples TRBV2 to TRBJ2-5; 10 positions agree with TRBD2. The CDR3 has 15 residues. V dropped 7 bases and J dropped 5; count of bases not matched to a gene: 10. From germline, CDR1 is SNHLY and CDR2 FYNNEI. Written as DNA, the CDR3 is TGTGCCAGCATGGTGTTAGCGGGGGGACTGGAGACCCAGTACTTC. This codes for CASMVLAGGLETQYF. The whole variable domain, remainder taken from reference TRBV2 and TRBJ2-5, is EPEVTQTPSHQVTQMGQEVILRCVPISNHLYFYWYRQILGQKVEFLVSFYNNEISEKSEIFDDQFSVERPDGSNFTLKIRSTKLEDSAMYFCASMVLAGGLETQYFGPGTRLLVL.

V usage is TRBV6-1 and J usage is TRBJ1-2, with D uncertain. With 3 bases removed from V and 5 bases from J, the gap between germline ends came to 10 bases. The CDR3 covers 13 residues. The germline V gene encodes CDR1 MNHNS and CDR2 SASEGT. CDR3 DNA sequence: TGTGCCAGCAGTGAGACGGGCGGTTATGGCTACACCTTC. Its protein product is CASSETGGYGYTF.

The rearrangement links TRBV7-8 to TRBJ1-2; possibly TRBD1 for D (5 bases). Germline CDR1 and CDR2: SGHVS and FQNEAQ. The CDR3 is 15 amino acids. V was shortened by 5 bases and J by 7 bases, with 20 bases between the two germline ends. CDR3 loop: CASSPLRGAAGGYTF. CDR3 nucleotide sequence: TGTGCCAGCAGCCCCCTTAGAGGGGCTGCTGGTGGCTACACCTTC.